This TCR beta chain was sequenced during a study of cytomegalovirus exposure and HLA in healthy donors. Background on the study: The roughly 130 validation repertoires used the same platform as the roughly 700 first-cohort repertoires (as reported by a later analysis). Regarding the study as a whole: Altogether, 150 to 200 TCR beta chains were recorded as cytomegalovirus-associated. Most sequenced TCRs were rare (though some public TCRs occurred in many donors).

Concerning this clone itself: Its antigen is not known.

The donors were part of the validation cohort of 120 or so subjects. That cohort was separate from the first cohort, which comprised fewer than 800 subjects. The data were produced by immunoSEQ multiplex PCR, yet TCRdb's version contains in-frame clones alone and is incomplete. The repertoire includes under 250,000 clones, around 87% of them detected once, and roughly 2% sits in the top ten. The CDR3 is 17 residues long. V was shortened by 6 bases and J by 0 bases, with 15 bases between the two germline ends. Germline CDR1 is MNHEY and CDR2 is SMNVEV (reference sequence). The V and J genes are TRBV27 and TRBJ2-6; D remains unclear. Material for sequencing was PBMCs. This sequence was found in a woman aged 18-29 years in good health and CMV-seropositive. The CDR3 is CASRPAVLHSGANVLTF. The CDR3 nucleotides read TGTGCCAGCAGGCCGGCGGTTCTCCACTCTGGGGCCAACGTCCTGACTTTC.